A selection of T cell receptor beta chains follows, all from one sample in a study of blood T cells in healthy people across ages. TCRdb used MiXCR to reprocess the 5' RACE reads, holding one entry per CDR3 protein. The profile shows 1.5 million to 2 million distinct CDR3 sequences, around 42% of them singletons. What was sequenced was blood. Receptor source: a human donor in good health. Each CDR3 is given with its conserved first and last residue. Only some rows state a clone size, as once, few, many or a class for expanded clones.

j_gene | abundance | v_gene | CDR3aa
TRBJ2-1 | few | TRBV7-9 | CASSLGGQGALNEQFF
TRBJ1-6 | many | TRBV27 | CASSLMGSYNSPLHF
TRBJ2-3 | few | TRBV6-2/TRBV6-3 | CASSARGGTQYF
TRBJ2-6 | . | TRBV5-1 | CASSTGTAGANVLTF
. | . | TRBV7-2 | CASSPVGGGSEQYF
TRBJ1-1 | . | TRBV20-1 | CSALTGRQSLKVAFF
TRBJ1-5 | few | TRBV12-3/TRBV12-4 | CASSPYGQNQPQHF
TRBJ2-7 | many | TRBV29-1 | CSVGMDVYEQYF
TRBJ1-6 | . | TRBV7-2 | CASSSWTDSPLHF
TRBJ2-7 | . | TRBV7-2 | CASSSYAGGISYEQYF
TRBJ2-5 | few | TRBV5-1 | CASSKTSGGGKETQYF
TRBJ1-2 | . | TRBV4-1 | CASSPGRMDRGGYTF
TRBJ2-6 | many | TRBV7-9 | CASSRKTGPSSGANVLTF
TRBJ1-5 | . | TRBV12-3/TRBV12-4 | CASSSGQGWSNQPQHF
TRBJ1-2 | many | TRBV7-2 | CASSLEEGRGGGYTF
. | . | TRBV5-1 | CASSLGQGEGDEQYF
TRBJ2-3 | once | TRBV20-1 | CSARSGAEDTQYF
TRBJ2-7 | . | TRBV10-3 | CAISEPQGGQYF
TRBJ2-7 | . | TRBV5-1 | CASSLRPGQGDYEQYF
TRBJ1-4 | few | TRBV15 | CATSRGAHSTNEKLFF
. | . | TRBV7-2 | CASSLASLTGAEQYF
TRBJ2-5 | few | TRBV7-6 | CASSKTDGRETQYF
TRBJ2-4 | . | TRBV6-6 | CASAGAGLGNIQYF
TRBJ2-1 | few | TRBV29-1 | CSVGPFTSGGYNEQFF
TRBJ2-5 | . | TRBV2 | CASSGDNKETQYF
TRBJ2-5 | . | TRBV7-8 | CASSSFCSRGAIGETQYF
TRBJ2-4 | many | TRBV7-2 | CASSQSPGGVIQYF
TRBJ2-3 | . | TRBV7-9 | CTSSSQGTDTQYF
TRBJ1-1 | . | TRBV15 | CATSQATGLAFF
TRBJ1-6 | . | TRBV7-2 | CASSFPELGRRSPLHF
TRBJ1-5 | few | TRBV19 | CASSISRGQPQHF
TRBJ2-5 | few | TRBV3-1 | CASRFLGRGGKDKRTQYF
TRBJ2-5 | few | TRBV7-6 | CASSRYFLAAPETQYF
TRBJ2-3 | few | TRBV24-1 | CATRGRSSTDTQYF
TRBJ1-1 | few | TRBV7-8 | CASSPRQGRAEAFF
TRBJ2-7 | . | TRBV4-2 | CASSHPGQDHEQYF